This T cell receptor beta chain was observed in a study of T-cell memory formation after mild COVID-19. This clonotype was detected a few times. Antigen specificity is unknown. Constant-segment primers and 5'RACE yielded cDNA libraries for TCR alpha and TCR beta, each carrying sample barcodes and UMIs. TCRdb reanalysed the 5' RACE reads using MiXCR and keeps one entry per CDR3 protein. The sample consists of 180,000 or so distinct CDR3 sequences, 16% of them appearing once. Study findings and constraints: The finding that pre-infection memory included some responding clones suggested that cross-reactive memory joined.

The CDR3 runs 11 residues. Trimming took 3 bases from V and 6 from J, leaving 6 bases between them. Germline CDR1 SGHRS, CDR2 YFSETQ. The V and J genes are TRBV5-1 and TRBJ1-1; D gene unclear. The sequence derives from an adult woman who had mild COVID-19 (a few samples of this study predate the infection). Cell type and time point are not known. Sequencing was done on a sample of PBMCs or a T cell subset sorted from them (not recorded which). CDR3 region: CASSSDSEAFF. The CDR3 bases are TGCGCCAGCAGCTCAGACTCTGAAGCTTTCTTT.